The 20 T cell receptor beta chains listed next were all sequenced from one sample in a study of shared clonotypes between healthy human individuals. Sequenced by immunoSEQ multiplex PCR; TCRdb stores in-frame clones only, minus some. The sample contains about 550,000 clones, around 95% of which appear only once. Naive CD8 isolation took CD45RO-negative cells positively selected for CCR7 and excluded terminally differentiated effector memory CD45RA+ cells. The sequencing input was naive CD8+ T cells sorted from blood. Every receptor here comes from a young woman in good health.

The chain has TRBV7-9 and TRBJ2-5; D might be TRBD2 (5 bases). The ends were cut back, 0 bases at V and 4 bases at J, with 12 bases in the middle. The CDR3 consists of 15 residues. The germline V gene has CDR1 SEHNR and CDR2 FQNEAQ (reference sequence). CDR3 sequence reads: CASSLAGDWGETQYF. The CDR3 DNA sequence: TGTGCCAGCAGCTTAGCGGGAGATTGGGGAGAGACCCAGTACTTC.

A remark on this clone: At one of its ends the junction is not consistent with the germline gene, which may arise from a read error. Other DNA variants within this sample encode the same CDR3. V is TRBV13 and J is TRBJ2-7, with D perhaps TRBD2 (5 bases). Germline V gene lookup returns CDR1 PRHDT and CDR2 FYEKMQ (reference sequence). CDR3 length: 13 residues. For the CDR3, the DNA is TGTGCCAGTAGCTCGGCCTCCGAGCATCACGGGGTCTTC. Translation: CASSSASEHHGVF.

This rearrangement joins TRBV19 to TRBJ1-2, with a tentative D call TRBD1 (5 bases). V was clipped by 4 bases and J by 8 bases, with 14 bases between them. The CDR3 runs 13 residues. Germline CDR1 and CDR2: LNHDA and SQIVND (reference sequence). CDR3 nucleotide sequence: TGTGCCAGTAGTAAGGGCAGGGTCGGCGGCTACACCTTC. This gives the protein CASSKGRVGGYTF.

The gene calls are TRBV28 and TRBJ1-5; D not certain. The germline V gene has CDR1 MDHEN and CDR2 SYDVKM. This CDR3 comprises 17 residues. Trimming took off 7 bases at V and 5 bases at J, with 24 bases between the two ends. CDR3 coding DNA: TGTGCCAGCATCACCCTCGACCGGACCCTACTCGATCAGCCCCAGCATTTT. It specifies CASITLDRTLLDQPQHF.

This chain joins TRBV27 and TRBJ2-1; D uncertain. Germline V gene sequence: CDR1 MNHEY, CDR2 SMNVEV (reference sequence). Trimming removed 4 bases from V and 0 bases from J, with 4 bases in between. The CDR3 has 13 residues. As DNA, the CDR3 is TGTGCCAGCAGTTCCTACTCCTACAATGAGCAGTTCTTC. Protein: CASSSYSYNEQFF.

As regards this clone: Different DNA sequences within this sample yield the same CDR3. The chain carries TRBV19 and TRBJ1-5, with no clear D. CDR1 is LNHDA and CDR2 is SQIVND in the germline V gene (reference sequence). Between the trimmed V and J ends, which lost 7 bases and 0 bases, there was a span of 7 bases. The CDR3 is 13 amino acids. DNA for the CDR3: TGTGCCAGTACCCGGGATAGCAATCAGCCCCAGCATTTT. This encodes CASTRDSNQPQHF.

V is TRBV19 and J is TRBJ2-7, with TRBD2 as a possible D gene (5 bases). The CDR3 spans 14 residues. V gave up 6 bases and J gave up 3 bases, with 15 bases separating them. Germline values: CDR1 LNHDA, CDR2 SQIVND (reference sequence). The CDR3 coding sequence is TGTGCCAGTAGATTCGCAGCAGGAGGCTACGAGCAGTACTTC. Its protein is CASRFAAGGYEQYF.

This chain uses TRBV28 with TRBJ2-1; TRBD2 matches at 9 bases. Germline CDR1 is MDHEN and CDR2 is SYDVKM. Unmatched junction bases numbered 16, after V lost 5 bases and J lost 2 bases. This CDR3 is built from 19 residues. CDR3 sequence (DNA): TGTGCCAGCAGTCCCGGGACTAGCCTCCATTTGTTCGCCTACAATGAGCAGTTCTTC. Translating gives CASSPGTSLHLFAYNEQFF.

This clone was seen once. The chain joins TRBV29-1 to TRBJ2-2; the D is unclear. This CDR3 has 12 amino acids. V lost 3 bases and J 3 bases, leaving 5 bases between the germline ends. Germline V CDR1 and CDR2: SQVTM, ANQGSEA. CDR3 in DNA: TGCAGCGTTGAGGCAGACACCGGGGAGCTGTTTTTT. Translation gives CSVEADTGELFF.

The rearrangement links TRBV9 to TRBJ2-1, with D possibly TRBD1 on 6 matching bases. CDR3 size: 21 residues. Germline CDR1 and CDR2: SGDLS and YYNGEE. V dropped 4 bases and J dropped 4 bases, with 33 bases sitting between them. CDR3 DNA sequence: TGTGCCAGCAGCCACAGGGTTAGTGTGTCGACACGTGAAACCTTATACAATGAGCAGTTCTTC. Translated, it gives CASSHRVSVSTRETLYNEQFF.

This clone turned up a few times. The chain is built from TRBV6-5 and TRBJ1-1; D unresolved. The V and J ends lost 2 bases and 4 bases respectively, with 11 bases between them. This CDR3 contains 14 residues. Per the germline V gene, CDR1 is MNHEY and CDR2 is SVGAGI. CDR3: CASSYVGGGTEAFF. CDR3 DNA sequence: TGTGCCAGCAGTTACGTGGGTGGAGGCACTGAAGCTTTCTTT.

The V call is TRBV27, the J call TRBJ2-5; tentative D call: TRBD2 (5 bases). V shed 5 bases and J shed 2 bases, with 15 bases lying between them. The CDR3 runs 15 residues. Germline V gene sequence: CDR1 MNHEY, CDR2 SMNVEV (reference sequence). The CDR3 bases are TGTGCCAGCAGTCCGTTGGCGGGTCAGCAAGAGACCCAGTACTTC. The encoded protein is CASSPLAGQQETQYF.

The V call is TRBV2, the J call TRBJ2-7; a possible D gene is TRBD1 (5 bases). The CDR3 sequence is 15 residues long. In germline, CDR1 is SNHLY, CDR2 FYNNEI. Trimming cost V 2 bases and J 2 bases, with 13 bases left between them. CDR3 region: CASSEFPGATYEQYF. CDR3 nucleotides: TGTGCCAGCAGTGAATTTCCTGGGGCCACCTACGAGCAGTACTTC.

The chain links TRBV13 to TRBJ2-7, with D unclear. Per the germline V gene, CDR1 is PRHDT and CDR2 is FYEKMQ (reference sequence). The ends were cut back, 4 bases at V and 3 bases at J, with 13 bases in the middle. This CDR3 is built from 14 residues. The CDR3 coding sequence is TGTGCCAGCAGCTCAAGCGATGGCGACTACGAGCAGTACTTC. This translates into CASSSSDGDYEQYF.

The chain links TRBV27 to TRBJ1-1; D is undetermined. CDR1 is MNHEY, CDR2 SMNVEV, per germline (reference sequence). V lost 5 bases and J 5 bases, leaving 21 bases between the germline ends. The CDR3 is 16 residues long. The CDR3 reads CASSQIPDYEGTEAFF. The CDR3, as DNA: TGTGCCAGCAGTCAAATCCCGGACTACGAAGGGACTGAAGCTTTCTTT.

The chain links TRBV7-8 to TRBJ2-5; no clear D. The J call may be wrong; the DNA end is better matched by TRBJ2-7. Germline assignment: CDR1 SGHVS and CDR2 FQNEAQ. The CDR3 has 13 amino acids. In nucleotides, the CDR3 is TGTGCCAGCAGCTCACGGTGGGCGTACGAGCAGTACTTC. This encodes CASSSRWAYEQYF.

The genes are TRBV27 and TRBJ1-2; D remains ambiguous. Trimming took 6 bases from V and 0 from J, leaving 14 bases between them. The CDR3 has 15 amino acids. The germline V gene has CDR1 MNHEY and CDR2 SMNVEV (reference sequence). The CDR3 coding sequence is TGTGCCAGCAGGCCAGGTAGTTTAGCTAACTATGGCTACACCTTC. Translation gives CASRPGSLANYGYTF.

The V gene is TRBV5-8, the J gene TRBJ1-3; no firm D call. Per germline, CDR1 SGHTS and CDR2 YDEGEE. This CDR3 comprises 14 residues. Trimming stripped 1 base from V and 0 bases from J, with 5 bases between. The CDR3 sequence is CASSLFSSGNTIYF. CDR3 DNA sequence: TGTGCCAGCAGCTTGTTCAGCTCTGGAAACACCATATATTTT.

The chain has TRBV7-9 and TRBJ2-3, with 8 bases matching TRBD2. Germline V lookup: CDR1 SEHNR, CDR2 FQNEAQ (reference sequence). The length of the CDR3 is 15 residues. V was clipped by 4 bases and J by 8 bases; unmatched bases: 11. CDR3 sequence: CASSWWREVLGTQYF. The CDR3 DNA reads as TGTGCCAGCAGCTGGTGGCGGGAGGTGCTGGGTACGCAGTATTTT. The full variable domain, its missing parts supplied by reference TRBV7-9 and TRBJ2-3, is DTGVSQNPRHKITKRGQNVTFRCDPISEHNRLYWYRQTLGQGPEFLTYFQNEAQLEKSRLLSDRFSAERPKGSFSTLEIQRTEQGDSAMYLCASSWWREVLGTQYFGPGTRLTVL.

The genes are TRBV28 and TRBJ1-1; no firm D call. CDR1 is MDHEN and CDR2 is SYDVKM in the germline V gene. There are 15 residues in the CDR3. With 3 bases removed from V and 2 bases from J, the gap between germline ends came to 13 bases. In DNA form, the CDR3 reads TGTGCCAGCAGTTTTAAAGGGAACCCCAACACTGAAGCTTTCTTT. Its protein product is CASSFKGNPNTEAFF.